This T cell receptor (beta chain) stems from a study of CD8 T cell repertoires and HIV-1 epitope variants. Study-level background: Each of Twenty-five Gag and Nef epitope peptides stimulated a separate culture. Epitopes were three Gag families plus Nef HW9 and YT9. IL-2, IL-7 and IL-15 were added on days 3 and 7 of 10-day cultures. Study-level findings and limits: About ten TCR beta clonotypes were antigen-specific, 6 or 7 apparently recognizing autologous or escape variants.

The ends were cut back, 0 bases at V and 6 bases at J, with 12 bases in the middle. CDR1 and CDR2 (germline): SGHNT, YENEEA. This CDR3 has 14 residues. Comments on this clone: Its specificity is not known.

Assay: immunoSEQ multiplex PCR; the TCRdb copy retains only in-frame clones and omits some. The sample records 4,000 to 6,500 clones, more than 65% being singletons. The origin of this receptor is a male donor with HIV. This chain links TRBV11-3 with TRBJ2-7; perhaps D is TRBD1 or TRBD2 (5 bases each). Sequenced sample: cultured CD8+ T cells derived from PBMCs. The CDR3 region is CASSLDPWGSEQYF. As DNA, the CDR3 is TGTGCCAGCAGCTTAGACCCTTGGGGGAGCGAGCAGTACTTC. The entire variable domain, with the rest obtained from reference TRBV11-3 and TRBJ2-7, is as follows: EAGVVQSPRYKIIEKKQPVAFWCNPISGHNTLYWYLQNLGQGPELLIRYENEEAVDDSQLPKDRFSAERLKGVDSTLKIQPAELGDSAVYLCASSLDPWGSEQYFGPGTRLTVT.